The 16 T cell receptor beta chains listed next were all sequenced from one sample in a study of OX40 agonist ivuxolimab in advanced cancers. Produced via immunoSEQ multiplex PCR; TCRdb's table is partial and in-frame only. The sample has under 70,000 clones, 86% seen once. The material sequenced was CD4+ or CD8+ T cells sorted from blood, taken in a trial of the OX40 agonist ivuxolimab. These receptors were collected from an adult with an advanced solid tumor such as melanoma, head and neck, liver or kidney cancer.

The chain joins TRBV6-5 to TRBJ1-1, with a weak D call TRBD1 (6 bases). The CDR3 sequence is 13 residues long. CDR1 MNHEY and CDR2 SVGAGI come from the germline V gene. Deletions cut 0 bases from V and 4 bases from J, with 6 bases between. The CDR3 nucleotides are TGTGCCAGCAGTTACTCCAGGGGCACTGAAGCTTTCTTT. Translation gives CASSYSRGTEAFF.

This sequence joins TRBV18 and TRBJ1-5; maybe TRBD1 (5 bases). Germline lookup yields CDR1 KGHSH and CDR2 LQKENI. The V gene lost 6 bases and the J gene lost 0 bases, with 15 bases spanning the gap. This CDR3 is 16 amino acids long. The DNA of the CDR3 is TGTGCCAGCTCGTTTGCCGGGGGTAATAGCAATCAGCCCCAGCATTTT. The encoded protein is CASSFAGGNSNQPQHF. The full variable domain, with the rest looked up from reference TRBV18 and TRBJ1-5, is NAGVMQNPRHLVRRRGQEARLRCSPMKGHSHVYWYRQLPEEGLKFMVYLQKENIIDESGMPKERFSAEFPKEGPSILRIQQVVRGDSAAYFCASSFAGGNSNQPQHFGDGTRLSIL.

The rearrangement uses TRBV4-2 and TRBJ1-1, with 9 bases fitting TRBD1. The length of the CDR3 is 17 residues. CDR1 and CDR2 (germline): LGHNA, YNFKEQ. With V trimmed by 4 bases and J by 2 bases, 11 bases remained unmatched. CDR3: CASSRAMGQGSNTEAFF. CDR3 bases: TGTGCCAGCAGCCGAGCAATGGGACAGGGTAGTAACACTGAAGCTTTCTTT.

CDR3 coding DNA: TGTGCCTGGACAGGGGAGGACTATGGCTACACCTTC. Its translation: CAWTGEDYGYTF. V gene TRBV30 combines with J gene TRBJ1-2; possible D gene TRBD1, 6 bases. Trimming cost V 4 bases and J 3 bases, with 9 bases left between them. Germline CDR1 is GTSNPN and CDR2 is SVGIG (reference sequence). CDR3 size: 12 residues.

This clone was detected only a few times. The chain recombines TRBV11-3 with TRBJ2-5, with TRBD1 matching over 8 bases. CDR1 is SGHNT and CDR2 is YENEEA in the germline V gene. The CDR3 runs 15 residues. V shed 6 bases and J 1 base; nucleotides not matched to a gene: 7. The CDR3 DNA reads as TGTGCCAGCAGACCAGGGACAGGCCCCCAAGAGACCCAGTACTTC. It yields the protein CASRPGTGPQETQYF.

The chain uses TRBV10-3 and TRBJ2-1; TRBD1 matches at 9 bases. This CDR3 is 15 amino acids long. The V gene's germline CDR1 is ENHRY and CDR2 SYGVKD. Unmatched junction bases numbered 14, after V lost 10 bases and J lost 7 bases. For the CDR3, the DNA is TGTGCCACCTTGGGGGGGACAGGGTTGAAAAATGAGCAGTTCTTC. Its protein is CATLGGTGLKNEQFF.

The sample holds a few counts of this clone. The V call is TRBV19, the J call TRBJ1-1; the D gene is possibly TRBD1 (6 bases). The germline V and J ends were trimmed by 8 bases and 3 bases, with 16 bases remaining between them. CDR3 length: 14 residues. The germline CDR1 and CDR2 sequences are LNHDA and SQIVND (reference sequence). Written as DNA, the CDR3 is TGTGCCAGTTTAATACAGGGAGGAGACACTGAAGCTTTCTTT. This gives the protein CASLIQGGDTEAFF.

The rearrangement joins TRBV4-2 to TRBJ1-5; 7 nucleotides line up with TRBD1. The CDR3 loop spans 16 amino acids. Germline CDR1 is LGHNA and CDR2 is YNFKEQ. V was clipped by 0 bases and J by 7 bases; unmatched bases: 9. The CDR3 region is CASSQENGAGGQPQHF. CDR3 bases: TGTGCCAGCAGCCAAGAAAATGGGGCAGGGGGACAGCCCCAGCATTTT.

The chain recombines TRBV5-5 with TRBJ1-5; no clear D gene. CDR3 length equals 15 residues. Germline CDR1 reads SGHKS; CDR2 reads YYEKEE (reference sequence). Trimming cost V 7 bases and J 0 bases, with 14 bases left between them. The CDR3 is CASRREDYSNQPQHF. CDR3 nucleotides: TGTGCCAGCCGAAGGGAGGATTATAGCAATCAGCCCCAGCATTTT.

This rearrangement joins TRBV6-1 to TRBJ2-7; D is perhaps TRBD1 (6 bases). The CDR3 covers 15 residues. CDR1 is MNHNS, CDR2 SASEGT, per germline. Trimming cost V 6 bases and J 2 bases, with 17 bases left between them. The CDR3 coding sequence is TGTGCCAGCAGCACAGGGCCAGTGGAGGCCTACGAGCAGTACTTC. Translation: CASSTGPVEAYEQYF.

V usage is TRBV4-2 and J usage is TRBJ2-2, with 9 positions matching TRBD2. The CDR3 is 16 amino acids. Germline CDR1 LGHNA, CDR2 YNFKEQ. The trim removed 0 bases at V and 7 bases at J, leaving 6 bases unmatched. CDR3 sequence reads: CASSQDSGGRYGELFF. DNA for the CDR3: TGTGCCAGCAGCCAAGATAGCGGGGGTCGTTACGGGGAGCTGTTTTTT.

This clone has only a few counts. The chain combines TRBV7-6 with TRBJ1-6; D call uncertain. This CDR3 has 13 amino acids. Germline lookup yields CDR1 SGHVS and CDR2 FNYEAQ. Trimming stripped 1 base from V and 7 bases from J, with 5 bases between. The CDR3 DNA is TGTGCCAGCAGCTTAGATGGCAATTCACCCCTCCACTTT. Protein: CASSLDGNSPLHF.

This chain uses TRBV9 with TRBJ2-1; D assignment may be TRBD1 or TRBD2 (5 bases each). Between the trimmed V and J ends, which lost 3 bases and 2 bases, there was a span of 18 bases. CDR1 and CDR2 from the germline V gene are SGDLS and YYNGEE. This CDR3 is built from 17 residues. CDR3 region: CASSDPPGTKAYNEQFF. CDR3 nucleotides: TGTGCCAGCAGCGACCCTCCCGGGACCAAGGCCTACAATGAGCAGTTCTTC.

This clone appeared a few times. The V call is TRBV5-1, the J call TRBJ1-5, with D maybe TRBD1 (5 bases). Germline CDR1 SGHRS, CDR2 YFSETQ. The CDR3 has 17 amino acids. The germline V and J ends were trimmed by 0 bases and 7 bases, with 20 bases remaining between them. The CDR3 loop reads CASSLGVSGNDGQPQHF. The CDR3 nucleotides read TGCGCCAGCAGCTTGGGAGTATCAGGGAATGATGGCCAGCCCCAGCATTTT.

In its sample, this clone was seen a few times. The chain carries TRBV6-6 and TRBJ1-5; TRBD1 matches 9 bases. This CDR3 spans 14 amino acids. The germline CDR1 and CDR2 sequences are MNHNY and SVGAGI (reference sequence). V lost 7 bases and J lost 6; bases outside the gene matches: 7. The chain's CDR3 is CASTLTGGSQPQHF. CDR3 DNA: TGTGCCAGCACCCTCACAGGGGGCAGTCAGCCCCAGCATTTT.

The rearrangement joins TRBV20-1 to TRBJ2-5; no firm D call. CDR1 is DFQATT, CDR2 SNEGSKA, per germline (reference sequence). CDR3 length equals 10 residues. This CDR3 is CTVRQETQYF. The CDR3 bases are TGCACGGTCCGTCAAGAGACCCAGTACTTC.